These 27 T cell receptor beta chains came from one sample sequenced in a study of T cell responses to AZD1222 COVID-19 vaccine. TCRdb keeps only in-frame clones here, not all; method: immunoSEQ multiplex PCR. The sample includes 98,000 or so clones, about nine tenths of them seen just once. The starting material was peripheral blood, obtained 28 days after the second AZD1222 dose. These receptors all come from an adult who received the AZD1222 COVID-19 vaccine.

J is TRBJ2-1 and V is TRBV29-1; 7 bases are a match to TRBD2. Germline lookup yields CDR1 SQVTM and CDR2 ANQGSEA. The CDR3 has 11 amino acids. Trimming at V came to 6 bases and at J to 9 bases, leaving 5 bases not matched to a gene. CDR3 sequence reads: CSVERDGEQFF. The CDR3 region has the DNA TGCAGCGTCGAGCGGGATGGTGAGCAGTTCTTC.

The J gene is TRBJ1-2, the V gene TRBV24-1, with TRBD1 matching over 9 bases. Germline trimming cut 6 bases from V and 8 bases from J; bases unmatched to any gene: 6. CDR3 size: 13 residues. Looked up from germline, CDR1 is KGHDR and CDR2 is SFDVKD. The CDR3 region has the DNA TGTGCCACCAGTCCGGGACAGGGTTACGGCTACACCTTC. It translates to CATSPGQGYGYTF.

V is TRBV30 and J is TRBJ1-1; D gene unclear. This CDR3 is built from 12 residues. Germline loops: CDR1 GTSNPN, CDR2 SVGIG (reference sequence). V lost 4 bases, J lost 6 bases, and 12 bases lay in between. CDR3 loop: CAWTLSPSEAFF. CDR3 DNA: TGTGCCTGGACATTGTCCCCGTCTGAAGCTTTCTTT.

The chain employs TRBV10-2 and TRBJ2-7, with 7 nucleotides matching TRBD1. Germline lookup yields CDR1 WSHSY and CDR2 SAAADI. CDR3 size: 15 residues. Unmatched junction bases numbered 10, after V lost 4 bases and J lost 4 bases. The CDR3 sequence: CASSAPDRVLYEQYF. CDR3 nucleotides: TGCGCCAGCAGTGCCCCAGACAGGGTTCTTTACGAGCAGTACTTC.

The V and J genes are TRBV7-3 and TRBJ2-3; D ambiguous. This CDR3 contains 13 residues. Germline values: CDR1 SGHTA, CDR2 FQGTGA. Between the trimmed V and J ends, which lost 2 bases and 6 bases, there was a span of 9 bases. The CDR3 DNA reads as TGTGCCAGCAGCTTAGCCAGAGCCGATACGCAGTATTTT. Protein: CASSLARADTQYF. Complete variable domain (other parts from reference TRBV7-3 and TRBJ2-3): GAGVSQTPSNKVTEKGKYVELRCDPISGHTALYWYRQSLGQGPEFLIYFQGTGAADDSGLPNDRFFAVRPEGSVSTLKIQRTERGDSAVYLCASSLARADTQYFGPGTRLTVL.

The chain combines TRBV18 with TRBJ2-2, with TRBD1 identical over 8 bases. CDR3 length: 16 amino acids. J lost 2 bases, V lost 6 bases, and 8 bases had no gene match. The germline V gene encodes CDR1 KGHSH and CDR2 LQKENI. CDR3 coding DNA: TGTGCCAGCTCGGAGACAGGGGCCTCCAACACCGGGGAGCTGTTTTTT. Translation: CASSETGASNTGELFF.

As DNA, the CDR3 is TGTGCCAGCAGTGGGCAGAGGGGTGACTATGGCTACACCTTC. It is translated as CASSGQRGDYGYTF. V usage is TRBV2 and J usage is TRBJ1-2; a weak D match, TRBD1 (5 bases). This CDR3 comprises 14 residues. V was pared by 4 bases and J by 3 bases, with 12 bases between. CDR1 and CDR2 (germline): SNHLY, FYNNEI.

The chain couples TRBV11-2 to TRBJ2-1, with D uncertain. The V gene lost 3 bases and the J gene lost 4 bases, with 7 bases spanning the gap. The CDR3 consists of 13 residues. In germline, CDR1 is SGHAT, CDR2 FQNNGV. CDR3 sequence (DNA): TGTGCCAGCAGCTTTCTAGTATACAATGAGCAGTTCTTC. Amino acid sequence: CASSFLVYNEQFF.

The rearrangement uses TRBV7-2 and TRBJ1-6, with a possible D match to TRBD1 (6 bases). Germline V gives CDR1 SGHTA, CDR2 FQGNSA. The V and J ends lost 1 base and 8 bases respectively, with 12 bases between them. This CDR3 has 15 amino acids. The CDR3 reads CASSLEPGEDSPLHF. The CDR3 coding sequence is TGTGCCAGCAGCTTAGAGCCAGGGGAAGATTCACCCCTCCACTTT.

The genes are TRBV2 and TRBJ1-6, with D perhaps matching TRBD1 (6 bases). The germline CDR1 and CDR2 sequences are SNHLY and FYNNEI. The V and J ends lost 1 base and 3 bases respectively, with 7 bases between them. This CDR3 is 15 amino acids long. CDR3 sequence reads: CASSEGGGYNSPLHF. In DNA form, the CDR3 reads TGTGCCAGCAGTGAAGGAGGGGGCTATAATTCACCCCTCCACTTT.

The gene calls are TRBV18 and TRBJ1-2; 10 bases align to TRBD1. Losses at the gene ends were 2 bases for V and 4 bases for J; bases not matched to a gene: 7. The CDR3 sequence is 16 residues long. Germline V gives CDR1 KGHSH, CDR2 LQKENI. The CDR3: CASSPSPGQGTYGYTF. The CDR3 DNA reads as TGTGCCAGCTCACCATCACCGGGACAGGGGACCTATGGCTACACCTTC.

The chain uses TRBV29-1 and TRBJ2-2, with 9 bases aligning to TRBD1. Losses at the gene ends were 7 bases for V and 1 base for J; bases not matched to a gene: 7. The CDR3 covers 15 residues. Germline CDR1 SQVTM, CDR2 ANQGSEA. This CDR3 is CSGAPGQGNTGELFF. The CDR3 bases are TGCAGCGGGGCTCCGGGACAGGGGAACACCGGGGAGCTGTTTTTT.

The chain has TRBV14 and TRBJ1-1; no firm D call. Germline V gene lookup returns CDR1 SGHDN and CDR2 FVKESK. Trimming stripped 0 bases from V and 5 bases from J, with 13 bases between. CDR3 size: 15 residues. CDR3 nucleotides: TGTGCCAGCAGCCAAGAAATGAGGGTGGGGACTGAAGCTTTCTTT. This sequence encodes CASSQEMRVGTEAFF.

The rearrangement joins TRBV10-3 to TRBJ2-7; 9 bases map to TRBD2. The V and J ends lost 6 bases and 2 bases, in that order; junction bases with no gene match: 5. The length of the CDR3 is 14 residues. Germline-derived CDR1 and CDR2 are ENHRY and SYGVKD. CDR3 coding DNA: TGTGCCATCAGATGGACTAGCGATACCTACGAGCAGTACTTC. This encodes CAIRWTSDTYEQYF.

CDR3 DNA sequence: TGTGCCTGCGGGAGGACCTACGAGCAGTACTTC. Its protein is CACGRTYEQYF. The gene calls are TRBV30 and TRBJ2-7, with 7 bases that match TRBD2. Germline lookup yields CDR1 GTSNPN and CDR2 SVGIG (reference sequence). The V gene end was trimmed by 6 bases and the J gene end by 2 bases; junction bases not matched to a gene: 1. The CDR3 is 11 residues long. The full variable domain, its missing parts supplied by reference TRBV30 and TRBJ2-7, is SQTIHQWPATLVQPVGSPLSLECTVEGTSNPNLYWYRQAAGRGLQLLFYSVGIGQISSEVPQNLSASRPQDRQFILSSKKLLLSDSGFYLCACGRTYEQYFGPGTRLTVT.

V usage is TRBV4-1 and J usage is TRBJ2-4; D not resolved. Trimming removed 1 base from V and 8 bases from J, with 12 bases in between. Germline V lookup: CDR1 MGHRA, CDR2 YSYEKL. The CDR3 contains 14 residues. CDR3 residues: CASSQASQRDIQYF. CDR3 DNA sequence: TGCGCCAGCAGCCAAGCGTCCCAACGGGACATTCAGTACTTC.

This rearrangement joins TRBV30 to TRBJ2-3; D not certain. Germline lookup yields CDR1 GTSNPN and CDR2 SVGIG (reference sequence). This CDR3 is 12 amino acids long. Trimming cost V 4 bases and J 3 bases, with 8 bases left between them. The CDR3 DNA is TGTGCCTGGACCCCCGGGACAGATACGCAGTATTTT. The encoded protein is CAWTPGTDTQYF.

The chain recombines TRBV30 with TRBJ1-5, with D possibly TRBD1 on 5 matching bases. The CDR3 runs 14 residues. Germline V gene lookup returns CDR1 GTSNPN and CDR2 SVGIG (reference sequence). V was pared by 0 bases and J by 6 bases, with 12 bases between. In DNA form, the CDR3 reads TGTGCCTGGAGTGTAGGCAGGGTCAGTCAGCCCCAGCATTTT. Its translation is CAWSVGRVSQPQHF.

The V call is TRBV6-5, the J call TRBJ1-6; the match to TRBD1 covers 7 bases. The ends lost 7 bases at V and 6 bases at J; junction bases unmatched: 9. Germline CDR1 and CDR2: MNHEY and SVGAGI. The CDR3 runs to 15 residues. The CDR3 loop reads CASKTQGVGNSPLHF. CDR3 coding DNA: TGTGCCAGCAAAACCCAGGGGGTGGGTAATTCACCCCTCCACTTT.

This sequence joins TRBV4-2 and TRBJ2-1, with 8 nucleotides matching TRBD2. Germline assignment: CDR1 LGHNA and CDR2 YNFKEQ. The CDR3 extends over 17 amino acids. Trimming cost V 1 base and J 0 bases; bases outside gene matches: 5. CDR3 loop: CASSQVSGRSSYNEQFF. CDR3 bases: TGTGCCAGCAGCCAAGTGAGCGGGAGAAGCTCCTACAATGAGCAGTTCTTC.

The chain joins TRBV5-6 to TRBJ1-2; D is uncertain. This CDR3 is built from 13 residues. Trimming removed 9 bases at V and 0 bases at J, with 12 bases between. From germline, CDR1 is SGHDT and CDR2 YYEEEE. CDR3 in amino acids: CATFRAPNYGYTF. The DNA for the CDR3 is TGTGCCACTTTTCGGGCCCCTAACTATGGCTACACCTTC.

The chain couples TRBV7-3 to TRBJ1-1; the D is unclear. V was clipped by 5 bases and J by 1 base, with 11 bases between them. Germline loops: CDR1 SGHTA, CDR2 FQGTGA. CDR3 size: 14 residues. CDR3 residues: CASSQGRENTEAFF. The CDR3 region has the DNA TGTGCCAGCAGCCAAGGGCGGGAGAACACTGAAGCTTTCTTT.

J is TRBJ2-2 and V is TRBV7-2; 7 bases are shared with TRBD2. Germline CDR1 reads SGHTA; CDR2 reads FQGNSA. Trimming took 2 bases from V and 5 from J; bases not matched to a gene: 2. CDR3 length equals 14 residues. CDR3 loop: CASSLYGGTGELFF. The CDR3 DNA follows: TGTGCCAGCAGCTTATACGGGGGGACCGGGGAGCTGTTTTTT. The entire variable domain, with the rest obtained from reference TRBV7-2 and TRBJ2-2, is as follows: GAGVSQSPSNKVTEKGKDVELRCDPISGHTALYWYRQSLGQGLEFLIYFQGNSAPDKSGLPSDRFSAERTGGSVSTLTIQRTQQEDSAVYLCASSLYGGTGELFFGEGSRLTVL.

This chain joins TRBV9 and TRBJ1-1, with a tentative D call TRBD1 (6 bases). V lost 3 bases, J lost 4 bases, and 16 bases lay in between. Looked up from germline, CDR1 is SGDLS and CDR2 is YYNGEE. This CDR3 is built from 15 residues. Here the CDR3 DNA reads TGTGCCAGCAGCGCAGACCCCCAGGGGCTCACTGAAGCTTTCTTT. Translating it yields CASSADPQGLTEAFF.

CDR3 in amino acids: CASSVDAGVSYNEQFF. CDR3 DNA: TGTGCCAGCAGCGTAGATGCGGGAGTCTCCTACAATGAGCAGTTCTTC. The V call is TRBV9, the J call TRBJ2-1; 7 bases agree with TRBD2. Unmatched junction bases numbered 3, after V lost 0 bases and J lost 0 bases. Germline CDR1 SGDLS, CDR2 YYNGEE. The CDR3 totals 16 residues.

The chain couples TRBV5-1 to TRBJ1-5; a weak D match, TRBD1 (5 bases). V was trimmed by 3 bases and J by 7 bases, leaving 14 bases between them. Germline CDR1 and CDR2: SGHRS and YFSETQ. This CDR3 is built from 14 residues. The CDR3 reads CASSSSPGTQPQHF. The DNA of the CDR3 is TGCGCCAGCAGCTCCTCTCCAGGGACCCAGCCCCAGCATTTT. The complete variable domain, with remaining parts taken from reference TRBV5-1 and TRBJ1-5, reads KAGVTQTPRYLIKTRGQQVTLSCSPISGHRSVSWYQQTPGQGLQFLFEYFSETQRNKGNFPGRFSGRQFSNSRSEMNVSTLELGDSALYLCASSSSPGTQPQHFGDGTRLSIL.

This clone was found once. The rearrangement uses TRBV28 and TRBJ1-2; D is undetermined. CDR1 is MDHEN and CDR2 is SYDVKM in the germline V gene. The ends were cut back, 4 bases at V and 4 bases at J, with 10 bases in the middle. The CDR3 covers 13 residues. This CDR3 reads CASSSVGIYGYTF. Here the CDR3 DNA reads TGTGCCAGCAGTTCGGTAGGGATCTATGGCTACACCTTC.